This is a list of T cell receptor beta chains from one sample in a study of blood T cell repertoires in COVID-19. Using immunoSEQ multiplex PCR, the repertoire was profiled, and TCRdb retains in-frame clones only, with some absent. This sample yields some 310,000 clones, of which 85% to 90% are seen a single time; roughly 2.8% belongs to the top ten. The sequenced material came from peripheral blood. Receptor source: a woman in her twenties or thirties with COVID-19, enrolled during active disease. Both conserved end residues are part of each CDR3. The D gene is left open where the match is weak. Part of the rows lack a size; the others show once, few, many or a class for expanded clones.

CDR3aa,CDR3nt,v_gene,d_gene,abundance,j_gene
CASSLVDSGRASTQYF,TGTGCCAGCAGCTTGGTAGACAGCGGGAGGGCCTCTACCCAGTACTTC,TRBV5-4,TRBD2,NA,TRBJ2-5
CASSPGASSGSFQVQETQYF,TGTGCCAGCAGCCCCGGGGCGTCTAGCGGGAGCTTCCAAGTTCAAGAGACCCAGTACTTC,TRBV7-3,TRBD2,NA,TRBJ2-5
CASSQGLAGSYYEQYF,TGTGCCAGCAGCCAGGGACTAGCGGGGTCCTACTACGAGCAGTACTTC,TRBV3-1/TRBV3-2,TRBD2,NA,TRBJ2-7
CASSETSGRTGELFF,TGCGCCAGCAGTGAGACTAGCGGGAGGACCGGGGAGCTGTTTTTT,TRBV10-1,TRBD2,few,TRBJ2-2
CASSQTQGPTYEQYF,TGTGCCAGCAGCCAAACACAGGGGCCTACCTACGAGCAGTACTTC,TRBV4-2,TRBD1,NA,TRBJ2-7
CAISGGDASSYEQYF,TGTGCCATCAGTGGGGGGGACGCAAGCTCCTACGAGCAGTACTTC,TRBV10-3,NA,NA,TRBJ2-7
CASSFSLDSSYEQYF,TGCGCCAGCAGCTTTAGTCTAGACTCCTCCTACGAGCAGTACTTC,TRBV5-1,NA,NA,TRBJ2-7
CASSQGTATNEKLFF,TGCGCCAGCAGCCAAGGAACAGCAACTAATGAAAAACTGTTTTTT,TRBV4-1,NA,once,TRBJ1-4
CASSLQGLALHF,TGTGCCAGCAGCCTACAGGGTTTGGCCCTCCACTTT,TRBV12-3/TRBV12-4,NA,NA,TRBJ1-6
CSVEVAGADEQFF,TGCAGCGTTGAGGTAGCGGGAGCGGATGAGCAGTTCTTC,TRBV29-1,TRBD2,NA,TRBJ2-1
CSVRGTSGKFYEQYF,TGCAGCGTTCGTGGGACTAGCGGGAAATTCTACGAGCAGTACTTC,TRBV29-1,TRBD2,NA,TRBJ2-7
CAWSPGLAGGMDTQYF,TGTGCCTGGAGTCCCGGACTAGCGGGAGGTATGGATACGCAGTATTTT,TRBV30,TRBD2,NA,TRBJ2-3
CSVPKGQDRGNTEAFF,TGCAGCGTTCCCAAGGGCCAGGACAGGGGGAACACTGAAGCTTTCTTT,TRBV29-1,TRBD1,NA,TRBJ1-1
CSVNQGQTEQFF,TGCAGCGTTAACCAAGGACAGACTGAGCAGTTCTTC,TRBV29-1,NA,NA,TRBJ2-1
CASTGQGALGYTF,TGTGCCAGCACGGGACAGGGGGCGCTTGGCTACACCTTC,TRBV12-3/TRBV12-4,TRBD1,NA,TRBJ1-2
CAWSRGGGMNEQFF,TGTGCCTGGAGTAGGGGGGGAGGTATGAATGAGCAGTTCTTC,TRBV30,NA,NA,TRBJ2-1
CASSVSGQGYNEQFF,TGTGCCAGCAGCGTATCGGGACAGGGCTACAATGAGCAGTTCTTC,TRBV9,TRBD1,NA,TRBJ2-1
CAWGQGWDTEAFF,TGTGCCTGGGGACAGGGGTGGGACACTGAAGCTTTCTTT,TRBV30,TRBD1,NA,TRBJ1-1
CSVGLAGLGEQFF,TGCAGCGTTGGATTAGCGGGGCTGGGTGAGCAGTTCTTC,TRBV29-1,TRBD2,NA,TRBJ2-1
CASSLDRVSPLHF,TGTGCCAGCAGCTTGGACAGGGTCTCACCCCTCCACTTT,TRBV5-4,NA,few,TRBJ1-6
CASSPGQQNYGYTF,TGTGCCAGCAGCCCGGGACAGCAAAACTATGGCTACACCTTC,TRBV2,TRBD1,NA,TRBJ1-2
CASSTTGIYGYTF,TGCGCCAGCAGCACTACGGGGATCTATGGCTACACCTTC,TRBV5-1,NA,NA,TRBJ1-2
CASSQEEWEAQYF,TGCGCCAGCAGCCAAGAAGAATGGGAGGCCCAGTACTTC,TRBV4-1,NA,NA,TRBJ2-5
CASSQEVAVSTDTQYF,TGCGCCAGCAGCCAAGAGGTAGCAGTTAGCACAGATACGCAGTATTTT,TRBV4-1,NA,NA,TRBJ2-3
CSVEDRGTEAFF,TGCAGCGTTGAGGACAGGGGCACTGAAGCTTTCTTT,TRBV29-1,TRBD1,NA,TRBJ1-1
CASSAGQATNEKLFF,TGTGCCAGCAGTGCCGGACAGGCGACTAATGAAAAACTGTTTTTT,TRBV2,TRBD1,once,TRBJ1-4
CASSFSSGNQPQHF,TGTGCCAGCAGCTTTTCATCGGGCAATCAGCCCCAGCATTTT,TRBV5-6,NA,NA,TRBJ1-5
CASSLATTENIQYF,TGCGCCAGCAGCTTGGCGACGACTGAAAACATTCAGTACTTC,TRBV5-1,NA,few,TRBJ2-4
CASGTGRTTNEQFF,TGTGCCAGTGGGACAGGACGCACAACAAATGAGCAGTTCTTC,TRBV19,TRBD1,NA,TRBJ2-1
CASSLRGLYEQYF,TGTGCCAGCAGCTTAAGGGGGCTCTACGAGCAGTACTTC,TRBV5-4,TRBD1,NA,TRBJ2-7
CASSLREGPHEQFF,TGTGCCAGCAGCTTACGGGAAGGGCCCCATGAGCAGTTCTTC,TRBV7-6,NA,NA,TRBJ2-1
CASSLLFASGLYNEQFF,TGTGCCAGCAGTTTACTGTTCGCTAGCGGACTCTACAATGAGCAGTTCTTC,TRBV28,TRBD2,few,TRBJ2-1
CASSQGVGGLGTQYF,TGTGCCAGCAGTCAGGGGGTGGGCGGCCTGGGGACCCAGTACTTC,TRBV25-1,TRBD1,NA,TRBJ2-5